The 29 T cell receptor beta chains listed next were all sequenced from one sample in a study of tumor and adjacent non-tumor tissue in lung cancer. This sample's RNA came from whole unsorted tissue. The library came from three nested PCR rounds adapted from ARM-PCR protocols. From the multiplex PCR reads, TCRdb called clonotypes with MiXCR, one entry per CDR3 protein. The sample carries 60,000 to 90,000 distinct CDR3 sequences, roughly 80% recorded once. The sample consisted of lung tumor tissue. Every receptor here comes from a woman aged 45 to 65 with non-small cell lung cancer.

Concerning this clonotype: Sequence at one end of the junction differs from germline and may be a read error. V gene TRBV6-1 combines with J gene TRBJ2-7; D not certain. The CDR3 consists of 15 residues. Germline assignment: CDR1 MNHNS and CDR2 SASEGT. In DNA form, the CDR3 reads TGTGCCGGCAGTGAAAGTGATAGCTCGTCCTACGAGCAGTACTTC. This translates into CAGSESDSSSYEQYF.

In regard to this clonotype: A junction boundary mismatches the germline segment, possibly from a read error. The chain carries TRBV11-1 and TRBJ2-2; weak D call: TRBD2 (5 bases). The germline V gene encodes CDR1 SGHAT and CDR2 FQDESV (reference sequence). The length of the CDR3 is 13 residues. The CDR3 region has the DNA TGTGTCAGCAAACCTAGGGCCACCGGGGAGCTTTTTTTT. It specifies CVSKPRATGELFF.

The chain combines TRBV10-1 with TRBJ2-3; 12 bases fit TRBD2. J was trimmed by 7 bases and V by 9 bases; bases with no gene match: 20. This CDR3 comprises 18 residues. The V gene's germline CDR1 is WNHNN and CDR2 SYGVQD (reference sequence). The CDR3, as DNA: TGCGCCAGTATTCGACGGACTAGCGGGGAGGGGGGGACATATACGCAGTATTTT. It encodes CASIRRTSGEGGTYTQYF.

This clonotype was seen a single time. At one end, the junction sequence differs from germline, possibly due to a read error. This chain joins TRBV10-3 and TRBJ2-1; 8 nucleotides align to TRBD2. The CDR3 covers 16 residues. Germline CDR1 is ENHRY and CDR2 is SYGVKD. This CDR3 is CVIKSGALAEGNEQFF. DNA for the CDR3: TGTGTCATCAAAAGTGGGGCACTAGCGGAAGGCAATGAGCAGTTCTTC.

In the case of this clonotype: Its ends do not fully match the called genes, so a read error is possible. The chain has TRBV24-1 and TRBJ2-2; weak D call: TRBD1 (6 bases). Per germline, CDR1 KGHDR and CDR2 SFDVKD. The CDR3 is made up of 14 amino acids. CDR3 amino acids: CTTSDFRDTGELFF. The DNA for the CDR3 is TGTACCACCAGTGATTTCAGGGACACTGGGGAGCTGTTTTTT.

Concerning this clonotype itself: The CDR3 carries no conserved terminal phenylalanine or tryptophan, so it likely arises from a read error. CDR3 in DNA: TGCGCCAGCAACCAGAGGGGGGACTCTGAGCAGTTCCTC. This encodes CASNQRGDSEQFL. The V call is TRBV4-1, the J call TRBJ2-1, with D perhaps assigned TRBD1 or TRBD2 (6 bases each). This CDR3 is 13 amino acids long. The germline V gene encodes CDR1 MGHRA and CDR2 YSYEKL. Trimming pared 7 bases from V and 9 bases from J, leaving 16 bases between.

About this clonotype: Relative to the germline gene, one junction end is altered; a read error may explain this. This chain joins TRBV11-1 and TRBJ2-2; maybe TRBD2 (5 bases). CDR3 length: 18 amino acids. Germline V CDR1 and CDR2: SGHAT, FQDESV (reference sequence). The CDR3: CTSSLGAWAQLSTGELFF. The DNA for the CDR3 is TGTACCAGCAGCTTAGGAGCGTGGGCTCAGTTGAGTACCGGGGAACTGTTTTTT.

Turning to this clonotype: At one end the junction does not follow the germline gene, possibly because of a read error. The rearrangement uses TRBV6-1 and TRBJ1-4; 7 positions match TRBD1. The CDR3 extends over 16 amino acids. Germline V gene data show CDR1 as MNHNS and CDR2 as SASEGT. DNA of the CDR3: TGTGCCAGCATTGAAACTCCGCCGAGACAGGGTGAAAAACTGTTTTTT. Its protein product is CASIETPPRQGEKLFF.

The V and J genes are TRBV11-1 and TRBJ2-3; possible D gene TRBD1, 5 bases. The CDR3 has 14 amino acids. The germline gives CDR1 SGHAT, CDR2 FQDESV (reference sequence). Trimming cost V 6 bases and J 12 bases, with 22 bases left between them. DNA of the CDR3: TGTGCCAGCAGTGCGCTACTCCACACAGGTACACAGTATTTT. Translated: CASSALLHTGTQYF.

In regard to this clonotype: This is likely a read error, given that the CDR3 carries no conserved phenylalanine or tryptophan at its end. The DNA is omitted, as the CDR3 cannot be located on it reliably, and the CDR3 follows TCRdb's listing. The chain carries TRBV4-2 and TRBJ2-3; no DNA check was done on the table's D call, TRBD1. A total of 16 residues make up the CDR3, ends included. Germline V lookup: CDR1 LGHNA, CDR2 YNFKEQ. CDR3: CASSQGTRVTTDTHYL.

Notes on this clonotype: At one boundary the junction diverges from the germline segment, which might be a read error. The CDR3 is CSVEIQDRGRDTQFF. For the CDR3, the DNA is TGCAGCGTAGAAATCCAGGACAGGGGGCGGGATACGCAGTTTTTT. The chain uses TRBV29-1 and TRBJ2-3, with 11 nucleotides matching TRBD1. The CDR3 totals 15 residues. Germline CDR1 reads SQVTM; CDR2 reads ANQGSEA.

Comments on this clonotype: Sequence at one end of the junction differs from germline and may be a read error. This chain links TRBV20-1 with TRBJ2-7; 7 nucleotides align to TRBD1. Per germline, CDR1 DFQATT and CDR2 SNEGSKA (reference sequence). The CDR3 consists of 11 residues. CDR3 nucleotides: TGCAATGGCACGACAGGGTACGAGAAGTACTTC. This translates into CNGTTGYEKYF.

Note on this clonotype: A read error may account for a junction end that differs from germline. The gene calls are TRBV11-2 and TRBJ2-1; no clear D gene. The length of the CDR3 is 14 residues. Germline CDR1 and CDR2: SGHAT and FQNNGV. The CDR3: CTSSFGNAGNEEFF. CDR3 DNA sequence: TGTACCAGCAGCTTTGGCAATGCCGGCAATGAGGAGTTCTTC.

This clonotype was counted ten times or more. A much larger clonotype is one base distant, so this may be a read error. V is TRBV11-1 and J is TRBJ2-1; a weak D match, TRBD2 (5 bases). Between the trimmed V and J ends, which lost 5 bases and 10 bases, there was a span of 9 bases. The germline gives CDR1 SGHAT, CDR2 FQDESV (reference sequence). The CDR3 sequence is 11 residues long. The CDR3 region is CASSLEGEQFF. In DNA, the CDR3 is TGTGCCAGCAGCCTAGAGGGCGAGCAGTTCTTC.

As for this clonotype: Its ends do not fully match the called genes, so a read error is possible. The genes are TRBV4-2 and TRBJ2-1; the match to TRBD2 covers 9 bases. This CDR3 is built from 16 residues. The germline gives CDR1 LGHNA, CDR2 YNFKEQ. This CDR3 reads CASSQDFSGSYNERLF. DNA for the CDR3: TGTGCCAGCAGCCAAGATTTTAGCGGGAGTTACAATGAGCGGTTATTC.

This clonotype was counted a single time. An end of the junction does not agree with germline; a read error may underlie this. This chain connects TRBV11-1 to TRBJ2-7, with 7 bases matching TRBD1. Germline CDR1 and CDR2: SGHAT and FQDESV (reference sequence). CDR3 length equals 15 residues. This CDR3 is CASSRTGAASYGQYF. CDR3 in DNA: TGTGCCAGCAGCCGTACAGGGGCGGCCTCCTACGGGCAGTATTTC. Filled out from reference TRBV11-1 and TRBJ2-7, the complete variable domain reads EAEVAQSPRYKITEKSQAVAFWCDPISGHATLYWYRQILGQGPELLVQFQDESVVDDSQLPKDRFSAERLKGVDSTLKIQPAELGDSAMYLCASSRTGAASYGQYFGPGTRLTVT.

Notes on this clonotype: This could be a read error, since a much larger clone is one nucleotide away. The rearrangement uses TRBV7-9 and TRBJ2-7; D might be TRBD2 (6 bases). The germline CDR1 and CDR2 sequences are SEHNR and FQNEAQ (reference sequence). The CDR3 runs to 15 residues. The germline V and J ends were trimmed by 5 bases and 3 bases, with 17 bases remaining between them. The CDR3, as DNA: TGTGCCAGCAGCCCCGGGGGTCGGCGTGACTACGAGCAGTACTTC. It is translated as CASSPGGRRDYEQYF.

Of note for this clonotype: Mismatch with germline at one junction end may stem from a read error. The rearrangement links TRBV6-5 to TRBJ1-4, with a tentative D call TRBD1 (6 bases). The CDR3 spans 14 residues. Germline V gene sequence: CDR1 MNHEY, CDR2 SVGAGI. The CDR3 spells CASSYRGVDEKPFF. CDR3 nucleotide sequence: TGTGCCAGCAGCTATAGGGGGGTTGATGAAAAACCGTTTTTT.

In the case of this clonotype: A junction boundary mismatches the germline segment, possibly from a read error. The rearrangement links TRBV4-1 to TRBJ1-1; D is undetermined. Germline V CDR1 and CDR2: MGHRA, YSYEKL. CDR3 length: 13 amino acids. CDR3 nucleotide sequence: TGCACCAGCAGCCAAGAACTTAGCAGTGAAGCGTTCTTT. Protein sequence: CTSSQELSSEAFF.

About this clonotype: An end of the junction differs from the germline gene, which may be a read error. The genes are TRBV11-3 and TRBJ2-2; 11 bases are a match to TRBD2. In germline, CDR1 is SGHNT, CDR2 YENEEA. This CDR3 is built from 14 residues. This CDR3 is CGSSLAGGTGELPF. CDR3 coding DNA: TGTGGCAGCAGCCTAGCGGGGGGCACCGGGGAGCTGCCTTTT.

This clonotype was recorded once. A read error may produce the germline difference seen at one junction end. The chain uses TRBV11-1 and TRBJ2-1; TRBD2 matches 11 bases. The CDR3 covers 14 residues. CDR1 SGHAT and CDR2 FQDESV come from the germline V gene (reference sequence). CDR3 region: CANSSGVAGGSQFF. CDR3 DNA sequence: TGTGCCAACAGCTCAGGAGTAGCGGGAGGGTCGCAGTTCTTC.

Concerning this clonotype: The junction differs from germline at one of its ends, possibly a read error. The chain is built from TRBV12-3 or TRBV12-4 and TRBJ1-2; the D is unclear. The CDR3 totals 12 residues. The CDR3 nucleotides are TGTGCCAGCAGTAATCTGGGCTATGACTACACGTTT. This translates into CASSNLGYDYTF.

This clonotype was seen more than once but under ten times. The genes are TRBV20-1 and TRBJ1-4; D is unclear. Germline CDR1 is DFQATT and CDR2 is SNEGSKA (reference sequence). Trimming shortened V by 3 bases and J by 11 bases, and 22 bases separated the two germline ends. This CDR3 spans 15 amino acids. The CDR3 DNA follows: TGCAGTGCTAGTCGCCGTTTGTCCCCGGGAGATAAACTGTTTTTT. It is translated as CSASRRLSPGDKLFF.

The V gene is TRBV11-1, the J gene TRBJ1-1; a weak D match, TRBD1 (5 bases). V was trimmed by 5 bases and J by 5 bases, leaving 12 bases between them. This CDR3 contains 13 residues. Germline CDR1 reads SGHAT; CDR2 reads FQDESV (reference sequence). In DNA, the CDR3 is TGTGCCAGCAGCAGGGGTTTCAATACTGAAGCTTTCTTT. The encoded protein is CASSRGFNTEAFF.

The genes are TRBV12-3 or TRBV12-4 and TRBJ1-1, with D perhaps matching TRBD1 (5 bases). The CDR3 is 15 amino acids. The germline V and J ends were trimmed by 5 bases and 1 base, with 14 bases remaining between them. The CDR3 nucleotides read TGTGCCAGCAGTCTTCGACAGAGGCAGAACACTGAAGCTTTCTTT. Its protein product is CASSLRQRQNTEAFF.

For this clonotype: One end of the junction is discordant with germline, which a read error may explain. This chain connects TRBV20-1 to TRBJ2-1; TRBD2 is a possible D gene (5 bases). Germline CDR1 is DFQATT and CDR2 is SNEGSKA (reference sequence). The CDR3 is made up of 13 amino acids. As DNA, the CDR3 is TGCAGTACTAGTGGGGTTATGATATATGAGCAGTTCTTC. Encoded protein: CSTSGVMIYEQFF.

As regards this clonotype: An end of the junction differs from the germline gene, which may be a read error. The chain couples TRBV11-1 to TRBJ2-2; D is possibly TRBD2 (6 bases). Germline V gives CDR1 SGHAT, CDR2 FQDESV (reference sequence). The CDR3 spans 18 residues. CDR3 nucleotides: TGTGCCACCAGCGTAACTATCATCGGGAGTTACCACACCGGAGAGCTGTTTTTT. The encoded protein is CATSVTIIGSYHTGELFF. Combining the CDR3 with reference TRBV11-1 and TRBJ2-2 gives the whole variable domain EAEVAQSPRYKITEKSQAVAFWCDPISGHATLYWYRQILGQGPELLVQFQDESVVDDSQLPKDRFSAERLKGVDSTLKIQPAELGDSAMYLCATSVTIIGSYHTGELFFGEGSRLTVL.

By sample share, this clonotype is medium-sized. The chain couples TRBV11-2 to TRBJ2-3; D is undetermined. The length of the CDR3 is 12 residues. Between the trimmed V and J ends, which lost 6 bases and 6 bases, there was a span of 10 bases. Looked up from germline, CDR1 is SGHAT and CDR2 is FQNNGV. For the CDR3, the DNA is TGTGCCAGCAGTGAGTTCCGGGATACGCAGTATTTT. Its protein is CASSEFRDTQYF.

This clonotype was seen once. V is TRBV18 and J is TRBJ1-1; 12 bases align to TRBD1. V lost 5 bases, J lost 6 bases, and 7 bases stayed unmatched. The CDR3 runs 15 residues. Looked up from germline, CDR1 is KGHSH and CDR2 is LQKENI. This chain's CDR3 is CASSARDRGQSEAFF. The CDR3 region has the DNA TGTGCCAGCTCAGCGAGGGACAGGGGGCAATCTGAAGCTTTCTTT.